The rows below give T cell receptor beta chains drawn from one sample of a study of shared clonotypes between healthy human individuals. Sequencing used immunoSEQ multiplex PCR; TCRdb keeps in-frame clones, though not all of them. This table holds some 1,400,000 clones, 95% to 97% found once. The sequencing input was naive CD4+ T cells sorted from blood. The receptors here all came from a man under 40 in good health. CDR3s include the opening cysteine and the closing phenylalanine or tryptophan. Each record gives: V gene, D gene, clone size, J gene, CDR3 protein, CDR3 DNA. A D gene is named only where the DNA matches it firmly. Expanded clones are given a class, and other clones once, few, many or no size at all.

TRBV2,TRBD2,NA,TRBJ2-1,CARDGLAGNEQFF,TGTGCCAGAGACGGACTAGCGGGCAATGAGCAGTTCTTC
TRBV5-1,TRBD1,NA,TRBJ2-1,CASSTRQGVDEQFF,TGCGCCAGCAGCACCCGACAGGGGGTTGATGAGCAGTTCTTC
TRBV12-5,TRBD1,NA,TRBJ1-2,CASGLETQGERGYTF,TGTGCTAGTGGTTTGGAAACACAGGGGGAAAGAGGCTACACCTTC
TRBV6-4,NA,NA,TRBJ1-3,CASKRFSGNTIYF,TGTGCCAGCAAACGGTTCTCTGGAAACACCATATATTTT
TRBV11-2,TRBD2,NA,TRBJ2-1,CASSPGTSGSSYNEQFF,TGTGCCAGCAGCCCGGGGACTAGCGGTAGCTCCTACAATGAGCAGTTCTTC
TRBV11-3,NA,NA,TRBJ2-7,CASSLSPGGLYEQYF,TGTGCCAGCAGCTTAAGCCCGGGGGGCTTGTACGAGCAGTACTTC
TRBV18,NA,NA,TRBJ2-1,CASSPPNGKGGEQFF,TGTGCCAGCTCACCACCGAACGGGAAGGGGGGTGAGCAGTTCTTC
TRBV30,TRBD1,once,TRBJ2-5,CAWSKRQGQETQYF,TGTGCCTGGAGTAAGCGACAGGGTCAAGAGACCCAGTACTTC
TRBV7-9,NA,NA,TRBJ2-7,CASSPTGTQFYEQYF,TGTGCCAGCAGCCCTACGGGGACACAATTCTACGAGCAGTACTTC
TRBV7-9,NA,NA,TRBJ2-7,CASSPGTAGVYEQYF,TGTGCCAGCAGCCCGGGGACAGCGGGAGTCTACGAGCAGTACTTC
TRBV6-5,NA,NA,TRBJ2-1,CASRRDVYNEQFF,TGTGCCAGCAGAAGGGACGTATACAATGAGCAGTTCTTC
TRBV10-3,TRBD2,NA,TRBJ2-1,CASTNGGDIYNEQFF,TGTGCCTCGACCAACGGGGGGGACATCTACAATGAGCAGTTCTTC
TRBV5-4,NA,NA,TRBJ2-5,CASSLSRAQHETQYF,TGTGCCAGCAGCTTATCCCGGGCTCAGCATGAGACCCAGTACTTC
TRBV19,NA,NA,TRBJ1-2,CASSAGLSYGYTF,TGTGCCAGTAGTGCGGGACTCTCGTATGGCTACACCTTC
TRBV19,NA,NA,TRBJ2-7,CASSPVPQPLLYEQYF,TGTGCCAGTAGTCCAGTTCCCCAGCCCCTCCTATACGAGCAGTACTTC
TRBV12-1,NA,NA,TRBJ2-7,CASSWRFPGLAGDTYEQYF,TGTGCCAGCAGCTGGCGCTTTCCGGGACTAGCGGGAGATACCTACGAGCAGTACTTC
TRBV28,NA,NA,TRBJ1-5,CASSYPRGFQPQHF,TGTGCCAGCAGTTACCCGAGAGGGTTTCAGCCCCAGCATTTT